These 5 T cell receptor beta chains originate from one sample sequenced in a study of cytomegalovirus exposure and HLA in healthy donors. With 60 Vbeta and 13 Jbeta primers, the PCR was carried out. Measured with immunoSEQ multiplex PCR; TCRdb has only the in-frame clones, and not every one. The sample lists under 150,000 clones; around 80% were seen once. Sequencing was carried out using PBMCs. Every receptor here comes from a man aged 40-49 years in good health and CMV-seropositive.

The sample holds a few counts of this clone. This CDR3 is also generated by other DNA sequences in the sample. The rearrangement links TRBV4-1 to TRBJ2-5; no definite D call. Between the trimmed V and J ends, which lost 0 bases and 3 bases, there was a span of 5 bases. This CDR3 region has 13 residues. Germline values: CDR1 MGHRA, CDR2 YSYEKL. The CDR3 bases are TGCGCCAGCAGCCAAGATATAGAAGAGACCCAGTACTTC. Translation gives CASSQDIEETQYF.

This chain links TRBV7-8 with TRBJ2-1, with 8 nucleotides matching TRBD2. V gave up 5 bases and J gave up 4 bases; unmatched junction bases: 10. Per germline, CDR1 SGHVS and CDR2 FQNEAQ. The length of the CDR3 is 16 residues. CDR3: CASSRLGSSGYNEQFF. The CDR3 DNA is TGTGCCAGCAGCCGATTAGGGTCTAGCGGGTACAATGAGCAGTTCTTC.

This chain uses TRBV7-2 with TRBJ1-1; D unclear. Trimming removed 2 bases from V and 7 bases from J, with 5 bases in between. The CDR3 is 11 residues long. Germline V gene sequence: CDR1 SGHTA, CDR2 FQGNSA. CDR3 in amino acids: CASSLSHEAFF. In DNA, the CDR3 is TGTGCCAGCAGCTTATCACATGAAGCTTTCTTT.

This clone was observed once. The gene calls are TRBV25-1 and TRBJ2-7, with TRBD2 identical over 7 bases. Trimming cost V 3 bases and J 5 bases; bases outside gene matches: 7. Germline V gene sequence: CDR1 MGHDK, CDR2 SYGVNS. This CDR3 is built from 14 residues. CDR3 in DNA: TGTGCCAGCAGTGAGGTGCGGGAGAAAAACGAGCAGTACTTC. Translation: CASSEVREKNEQYF.

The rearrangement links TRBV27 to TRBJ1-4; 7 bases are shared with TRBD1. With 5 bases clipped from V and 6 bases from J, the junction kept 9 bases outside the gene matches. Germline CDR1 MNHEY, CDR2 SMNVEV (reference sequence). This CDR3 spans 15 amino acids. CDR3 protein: CASSQRGLSYEKLFF. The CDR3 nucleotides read TGTGCCAGCAGTCAAAGGGGGCTGAGTTATGAAAAACTGTTTTTT.